This entry describes one TCR beta chain. The data stem from a study of blood T cell repertoires in COVID-19. Participants were aged roughly 18 to 100 years from roughly 26 US areas. Participants were placed into cohorts based on the clinical history they reported. Donors of Cohort 3 who recovered were those that had two negative PCRs, clearance, or symptom resolution. In the authors' methods: Amplification of reference gene primers provided the estimated nucleated cell counts. TCRdb's copy holds only in-frame clones and misses some; the assay was immunoSEQ multiplex PCR. V and J calls and clone size come straight from that table; D and trimming were deduced from the DNA. This table holds under 300,000 clones, just under 90% found once. This CDR3 comprises 15 residues. Losses at the gene ends were 5 bases for V and 8 bases for J; bases not matched to a gene: 5. The germline CDR1 and CDR2 sequences are MNHEY and SMNVEV (reference sequence).

This chain uses TRBV27 with TRBJ2-1, with 14 bases that match TRBD2. Sequencing was performed on PBMCs or T cells enriched from blood (not recorded which). This receptor was obtained from a woman aged 55-69 years who had recovered from COVID-19. As DNA, the CDR3 is TGTGCCAGCAGTCCTTGGACTAGCGGGGGGCATGAGCAGTTCTTC. It translates to CASSPWTSGGHEQFF.